The following is a T cell receptor beta chain sequence with its context. As yet, its antigen is unknown. The sample originates from a study of blood T cells in healthy people across ages. The study, taken as a whole, reports: Measured against age, TCR beta diversity per million T cells decreased in a roughly linear manner.

A J-beta primer mix and a sample-barcoded 5' primer were used in a second PCR of about 7 to 12 cycles. TCRdb redid the calling of the 5' RACE reads with MiXCR, one entry per CDR3 protein. The table includes around 1,500,000 distinct CDR3 sequences, 35% to 45% detected once. The sequenced sample consisted of blood. This TCR was recovered from a woman in her late teens or twenties in good health.

The CDR3, as DNA: TGTGCCAGCAGCTCCGTGGGGGCTAGTTTCTACGAGCAGTTCTTC. This gives the protein CASSSVGASFYEQFF. The J gene is TRBJ2-7, the V gene TRBV7-2; D is possibly TRBD1 (6 bases). The J call could be wrong; TRBJ2-1 is a better fit for the DNA end. The CDR3 consists of 15 residues. Germline lookup yields CDR1 SGHTA and CDR2 FQGNSA.